This T cell receptor (beta chain) was sequenced for a study of T-cell reconstitution after alpha-beta-depleted transplantation in children. This clonotype was detected ten times or more. Its cognate antigen is unknown. Overall study findings and caveats: Diversity of TCRbeta at day 60 was high in some patients, arising from surviving recipient T cells and thymic progenitors.

Unique molecular identifiers were incorporated into the prepared TCRbeta library. Each CDR3 protein gets one entry after TCRdb re-called the PCR reads with MiXCR. Of hundreds of thousands of distinct CDR3 sequences in the sample, roughly 14% were seen once. Germline CDR1 reads SNHLY; CDR2 reads FYNNEI. This CDR3 region has 15 residues. V was pared by 6 bases and J by 3 bases, with 4 bases of the junction left unmatched. The TCR originated in a girl aged 2-10 years with congenital amegakaryocytic thrombocytopenia, due to receive a stem cell transplant. The chain has TRBV2 and TRBJ2-2; TRBD1 matches 10 bases. Sequences were derived from PBMCs, sampled before TCRalphabeta/CD19-depleted stem cell transplant. CDR3 amino acids: CASRTGGDYTGELFF. Written as DNA, the CDR3 is TGTGCCAGCAGGACAGGGGGCGACTACACCGGGGAGCTGTTTTTT.